This T cell receptor beta chain appears in the sequencing data of a study of blood T cell repertoires in COVID-19. V lost 3 bases and J lost 4, with 10 bases in between. The CDR3 is made up of 14 amino acids. Germline V gene data show CDR1 as MNHEY and CDR2 as SMNVEV (reference sequence). Assay used: immunoSEQ multiplex PCR; TCRdb lists only in-frame clones, some missing. The data hold about 170,000 clones, with approximately 81% observed a single time. The sequence was collected from a human donor with acute or convalescent COVID-19. The donor label of this sample is uncertain. The J gene is TRBJ1-5, the V gene TRBV27; D possibly corresponds to TRBD1 (6 bases). Sequencing used peripheral blood. The CDR3 reads CASSFRDTNQPQHF. The CDR3, as DNA: TGTGCCAGCAGTTTCCGGGACACTAATCAGCCCCAGCATTTT.